Following are 3 T cell receptor beta chains from one sample sequenced in a study of early T cells in non-severe SARS-CoV-2 infection. TCRdb reprocessed the 5' RACE reads via MiXCR and lists one record per CDR3 protein. The repertoire has tens of thousands of distinct CDR3 sequences, 4.8% of them found once; the top ten carry roughly 6.7%. The sequenced sample consisted of whole blood. The receptors derive from an adult who was a healthcare worker with PCR-confirmed SARS-CoV-2 infection or an uninfected control (not recorded which).

The count of this clonotype is one. Since a much larger clone is just one base distant, this may be a read error. This CDR3 reads CASSLAGGGYNEQLF. CDR3 nucleotide sequence: TGTGCCAGCAGCTTGGCAGGGGGCGGCTACAATGAGCAGCTCTTC. The rearrangement joins TRBV7-3 to TRBJ2-1; 8 nucleotides line up with TRBD1. The germline V gene has CDR1 SGHTA and CDR2 FQGTGA. The CDR3 is 15 residues long.

In its sample, this clonotype was seen a few times. The rearrangement links TRBV29-1 to TRBJ2-1, with 9 bases fitting TRBD1. Germline-derived CDR1 and CDR2 are SQVTM and ANQGSEA. V lost 8 bases and J lost 2; bases outside the gene matches: 10. CDR3 length: 15 amino acids. The CDR3 DNA sequence: TGCAGCTATACACCCAACAGGGGGCCCTACAATGAGCAGTTCTTC. Translated: CSYTPNRGPYNEQFF.

This clonotype was counted ten times or more. The chain combines TRBV6-5 with TRBJ2-3; 11 nucleotides agree with TRBD2. V was pared by 6 bases and J by 4 bases, with 6 bases of the junction left unmatched. This CDR3 spans 15 amino acids. Germline V gene sequence: CDR1 MNHEY, CDR2 SVGAGI. For the CDR3, the DNA is TGTGCCAGCAGGCAACTAGCGGGAGCGGCAGATACGCAGTATTTT. Encoded protein: CASRQLAGAADTQYF.